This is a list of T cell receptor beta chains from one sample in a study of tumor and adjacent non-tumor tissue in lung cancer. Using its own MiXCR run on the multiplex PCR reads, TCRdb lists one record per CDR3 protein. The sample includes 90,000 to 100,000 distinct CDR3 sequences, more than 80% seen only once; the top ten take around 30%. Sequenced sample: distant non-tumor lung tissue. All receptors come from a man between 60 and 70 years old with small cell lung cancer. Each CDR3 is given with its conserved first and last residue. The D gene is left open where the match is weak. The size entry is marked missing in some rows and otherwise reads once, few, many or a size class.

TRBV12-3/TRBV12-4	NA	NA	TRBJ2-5	CASSPISGAMETQYF	TGTGCCAGCAGTCCGATTAGCGGAGCGATGGAGACCCAATACTTC
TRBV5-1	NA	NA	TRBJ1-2	CASSRTVDGYTF	TGCGCCAGCAGCCGGACAGTGGATGGCTACACCTTC
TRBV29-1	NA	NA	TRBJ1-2	CSVFTGIIDGYTF	TGCAGCGTATTTACGGGGATTATCGATGGCTACACCTTC
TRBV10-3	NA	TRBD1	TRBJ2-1	CAISPSTGSNEQFF	TGTGCTATCAGTCCATCGACAGGGAGCAATGAGCAATTCTTC
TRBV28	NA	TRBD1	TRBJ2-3	CASGSIQGVGPTDTQYF	TGTGCCAGCGGTTCGATTCAGGGGGTCGGGCCCACAGATACGCAGTATTTT
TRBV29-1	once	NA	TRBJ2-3	CSLEDRYRVLFDTRYF	TGCAGCCTTGAAGATAGGTACAGGGTTCTTTTTGATACGCGGTATTTT
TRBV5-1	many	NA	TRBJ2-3	CASSISGGTDTQYF	TGCGCCAGCAGCATTAGCGGAGGCACAGATACGCAGTATTTT
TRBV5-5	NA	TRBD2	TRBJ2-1	CASNSKLGSGRASGSYNEQFF	TGTGCCAGCAACTCCAAGTTAGGGAGCGGGAGGGCCTCGGGATCCTACAATGAGCAGTTCTTC
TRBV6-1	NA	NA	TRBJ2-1	CASTVEEINEQLF	TGTGCCAGCACCGTAGAGGAAATCAATGAGCAGTTGTTC
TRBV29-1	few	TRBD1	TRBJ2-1	CSGVSPGTGVFNEQLF	TGCAGCGGTGTCAGCCCCGGAACAGGGGTTTTCAATGAGCAGCTCTTC
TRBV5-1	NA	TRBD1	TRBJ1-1	CASSPGTGNMNTEAFF	TGCGCCAGCAGCCCCGGGACAGGTAATATGAACACTGAAGCTTTCTTT
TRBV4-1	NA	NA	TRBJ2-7	CTSSLDRLYEQHF	TGCACCAGCAGTTTAGACAGACTCTACGAGCAGCACTTC
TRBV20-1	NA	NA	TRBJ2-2	CSAARGDSATGELFF	TGTAGTGCTGCTCGCGGGGACTCCGCCACCGGGGAGCTGTTTTTT
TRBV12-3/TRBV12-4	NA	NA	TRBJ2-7	CASSCAHQGYYEQYF	TGTGCCAGCAGTTGTGCCCACCAAGGGTACTATGAGCAATACTTC
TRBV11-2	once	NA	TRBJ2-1	CASSSVTAQSTYNEQLF	TGTGCCAGCAGCTCAGTGACAGCTCAGAGCACCTACAATGAGCAGCTCTTC
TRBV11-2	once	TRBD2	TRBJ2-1	CASSLIGRDSYNVEFF	TGTGCCAGCAGCTTAATCGGGAGGGACTCCTACAATGTGGAGTTCTTC
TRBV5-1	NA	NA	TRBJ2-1	CASSLVGQSGNEHFF	TGCGCCAGCAGCCTAGTCGGACAGAGTGGAAATGAGCACTTCTTC
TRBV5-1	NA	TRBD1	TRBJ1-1	CASRQGSSPTETFF	TGCGCCAGTCGACAGGGATCATCTCCGACTGAAACTTTCTTT
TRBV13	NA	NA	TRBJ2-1	CVSSLGGDSDNQQFF	TGTGTCAGCAGCTTGGGAGGTGACTCCGACAATCAGCAGTTCTTC
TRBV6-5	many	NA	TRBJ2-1	CATSPGPYNEQFF	TGTGCCACCTCCCCAGGGCCCTACAATGAGCAGTTCTTC
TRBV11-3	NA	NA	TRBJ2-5	CASSRGSQETHYF	TGTGCCAGCAGCCGGGGGTCTCAAGAGACCCATTACTTC